Described below is a single T cell receptor beta chain sequence and its context. Its antigen is not identified. At one end the junction does not follow the germline gene, possibly because of a read error. This CDR3 has 16 residues. Germline lookup yields CDR1 SGHTA and CDR2 FQGNSA. This sample stems from a study of blood T cells in healthy people across ages. Primers used in a second PCR of roughly 7 to 11 cycles were a sample-barcoded 5' primer and a J-beta primer mix. Each CDR3 protein is one row after TCRdb ran MiXCR on the 5' RACE reads. Of 1,800,000 or so distinct CDR3 sequences detected, about 39% appear once; the ten largest clones hold under 25%. Study results and caveats: Unknown CMV status may confound age-related changes in expanded clones.

Every donor contributed roughly 10 milliliters of peripheral blood by blood draw. The rearrangement links TRBV7-2 to TRBJ2-7; D assignment may be TRBD1 or TRBD2 (5 bases each). The sample taken for sequencing was blood. This clonotype originated in a human donor in good health. The CDR3 DNA is TGTGTCAGCAGCACCTTAACGGGACGGAGACTCTACGAGCAGTACTTC. Its protein product is CVSSTLTGRRLYEQYF.